Each of the 25 T cell receptor beta chains below was sequenced from the same sample in a study of T cell responses to AZD1222 COVID-19 vaccine. Data came from immunoSEQ multiplex PCR; TCRdb stores just in-frame clones and leaves some out. The repertoire holds about 130,000 clones, with more than 75% as singletons. The sample here was peripheral blood, taken on day 0 of AZD1222 vaccination. The receptors derive from an adult in good health.

The rearrangement links TRBV19 to TRBJ1-3; D gene unclear. CDR3 length: 15 residues. Trimming pared 3 bases from V and 1 base from J, leaving 10 bases between. CDR1 is LNHDA, CDR2 SQIVND, per germline (reference sequence). The CDR3 sequence is CASSISPYSGNTIYF. The CDR3 DNA sequence: TGTGCCAGTAGTATTTCGCCGTATTCTGGAAACACCATATATTTT.

The chain couples TRBV20-1 to TRBJ2-7; no firm D call. The CDR3 is 11 amino acids. The germline CDR1 and CDR2 sequences are DFQATT and SNEGSKA (reference sequence). V dropped 0 bases and J dropped 5 bases, with 5 bases sitting between them. The CDR3 protein is CSARDPDEQYF. CDR3 DNA: TGCAGTGCTAGAGATCCAGACGAGCAGTACTTC.

V usage is TRBV7-9 and J usage is TRBJ2-3; no definite D call. Trimming shortened V by 1 base and J by 4 bases, and 15 bases separated the two germline ends. This CDR3 comprises 16 residues. The germline CDR1 and CDR2 sequences are SEHNR and FQNEAQ (reference sequence). CDR3 nucleotides: TGTGCCAGCAGCTTAGGGGTGGGGTTTTCGGCAGATACGCAGTATTTT. Amino acid sequence: CASSLGVGFSADTQYF.

This sequence joins TRBV14 and TRBJ1-1, with a possible D match to TRBD1 (5 bases). Trimming took 4 bases from V and 2 from J, leaving 17 bases between them. CDR1 is SGHDN, CDR2 FVKESK, per germline. The CDR3 loop spans 16 amino acids. CDR3 DNA: TGTGCCAGCAGCCCCCCTCTCAACAGGCCTAACACTGAAGCTTTCTTT. Its protein product is CASSPPLNRPNTEAFF.

The V and J genes are TRBV25-1 and TRBJ1-1; no clear D gene. The germline CDR1 and CDR2 sequences are MGHDK and SYGVNS. The CDR3 contains 11 residues. Trimming pared 3 bases from V and 4 bases from J, leaving 3 bases between. This CDR3 is CASSDVTEAFF. The CDR3 DNA follows: TGTGCCAGCAGTGACGTCACTGAAGCTTTCTTT.

The rearrangement uses TRBV6-2 or TRBV6-3 and TRBJ2-7, with D hard to call. Germline CDR1 is MNHEY and CDR2 is SVGEGT. The CDR3 length is 15 residues. V lost 5 bases to trimming and J lost 4 bases, with 18 bases between them. The CDR3 sequence: CASSRYGPAGYEQYF. The DNA of the CDR3 is TGTGCCAGCAGTAGGTATGGCCCGGCTGGTTACGAGCAGTACTTC.

The V and J genes are TRBV5-8 and TRBJ1-1, with 7 bases lining up with TRBD1. V trimming: 3 bases; J trimming: 0 bases; junction bases outside the gene matches: 14. The CDR3 spans 18 residues. Germline assignment: CDR1 SGHTS and CDR2 YDEGEE. The CDR3 coding sequence is TGTGCCAGCAGCTGGATCAGGGACAGCACTTACATGAACACTGAAGCTTTCTTT. Its protein product is CASSWIRDSTYMNTEAFF.

The rearrangement uses TRBV9 and TRBJ2-1; no reliable D call. V gave up 0 bases and J gave up 6 bases, with 13 bases separating them. Per the germline V gene, CDR1 is SGDLS and CDR2 is YYNGEE. CDR3 length equals 15 residues. CDR3 sequence: CASSVGTSELNEQFF. The CDR3 nucleotides are TGTGCCAGCAGCGTAGGGACCTCGGAACTCAATGAGCAGTTCTTC.

This chain links TRBV30 with TRBJ2-7; TRBD1 matches 8 bases. Germline V CDR1 and CDR2: GTSNPN, SVGIG (reference sequence). Trimming at V came to 5 bases and at J to 6 bases, leaving 3 bases not matched to a gene. This CDR3 is built from 11 residues. CDR3 region: CAWGTGGEQYF. The DNA of the CDR3 is TGTGCCTGGGGGACAGGCGGCGAGCAGTACTTC. Based on the CDR3 plus reference TRBV30 and TRBJ2-7, the full variable domain is SQTIHQWPATLVQPVGSPLSLECTVEGTSNPNLYWYRQAAGRGLQLLFYSVGIGQISSEVPQNLSASRPQDRQFILSSKKLLLSDSGFYLCAWGTGGEQYFGPGTRLTVT.

This chain joins TRBV7-8 and TRBJ1-2; the D gene is possibly TRBD1 (6 bases). Per the germline V gene, CDR1 is SGHVS and CDR2 is FQNEAQ. The CDR3 sequence is 15 residues long. Between the trimmed V and J ends, which lost 4 bases and 4 bases, there was a span of 16 bases. Written as DNA, the CDR3 is TGTGCCAGCAGCTGGCGGGACAATGATGCCTATGGCTACACCTTC. It is translated as CASSWRDNDAYGYTF.

The J gene is TRBJ1-5, the V gene TRBV9; TRBD1 is a possible D gene (5 bases). V was clipped by 2 bases and J by 6 bases, with 12 bases between them. Germline CDR1 and CDR2: SGDLS and YYNGEE. The CDR3 has 14 residues. This CDR3 reads CASSVQGMGQPQHF. The CDR3, as DNA: TGTGCCAGCAGCGTTCAGGGTATGGGTCAGCCCCAGCATTTT.

The table lists this clone with a count of one. CDR3 in DNA: TGCAGCGTTGGAAATGGAGAGGGCTACGAGCAGTACTTC. This codes for CSVGNGEGYEQYF. This chain links TRBV29-1 with TRBJ2-7; a weak D match, TRBD2 (5 bases). This CDR3 contains 13 residues. Germline V gives CDR1 SQVTM, CDR2 ANQGSEA. The V gene lost 4 bases and the J gene lost 3 bases, with 13 bases spanning the gap.

This clone was counted once. The CDR3 nucleotides read TGTGCCACCAGTGACCCCGCTGACAGGGGGTTGTCCTACGAGCAGTACTTC. Encoded protein: CATSDPADRGLSYEQYF. V usage is TRBV24-1 and J usage is TRBJ2-7; TRBD1 matches 9 bases. From germline, CDR1 is KGHDR and CDR2 SFDVKD. The CDR3 is 17 residues long. After removal of 4 bases from V and 1 base from J, the junction contained 10 bases not matched to a gene.

V is TRBV7-3 and J is TRBJ2-2; a possible D gene is TRBD2 (6 bases). CDR3 size: 14 residues. V gave up 4 bases and J gave up 2 bases, with 8 bases separating them. Germline-derived CDR1 and CDR2 are SGHTA and FQGTGA. In DNA form, the CDR3 reads TGTGCCAGCAGCTCCGGACTAAACACCGGGGAGCTGTTTTTT. This gives the protein CASSSGLNTGELFF.

V gene TRBV5-1 combines with J gene TRBJ1-6; tentative D call: TRBD1 (5 bases). With 5 bases removed from V and 7 bases from J, the gap between germline ends came to 13 bases. The CDR3 is 14 amino acids. The germline V gene encodes CDR1 SGHRS and CDR2 YFSETQ. CDR3 nucleotide sequence: TGCGCCAGCAGATCGACAGCTGACAATTCACCCCTCCACTTT. This translates into CASRSTADNSPLHF.

CDR3 bases: TGTGCCAGCAGTCCCAACAGGGGGCTAGGGAATCAGCCCCAGCATTTT. Protein product: CASSPNRGLGNQPQHF. The chain carries TRBV27 and TRBJ1-5; 9 bases are shared with TRBD1. V was pared by 5 bases and J by 4 bases, with 9 bases of the junction left unmatched. CDR3 length equals 16 residues. Germline CDR1 is MNHEY and CDR2 is SMNVEV (reference sequence).

V is TRBV28 and J is TRBJ2-1; weak D call: TRBD2 (10 bases). The CDR3 has 18 amino acids. The ends were cut back, 8 bases at V and 5 bases at J, with 28 bases in the middle. Germline values: CDR1 MDHEN, CDR2 SYDVKM. The CDR3 spells CASGSGTGWLAGDNEQFF. Written as DNA, the CDR3 is TGTGCCAGCGGGTCTGGGACAGGGTGGCTAGCGGGGGACAATGAGCAGTTCTTC.

V usage is TRBV30 and J usage is TRBJ2-7; perhaps TRBD1 as D (6 bases). The germline V gene has CDR1 GTSNPN and CDR2 SVGIG (reference sequence). Trimming shortened V by 3 bases and J by 1 base, and 22 bases separated the two germline ends. The CDR3 runs 17 residues. The CDR3 is CAWSHPSAARGSYEQYF. CDR3 in DNA: TGTGCCTGGAGCCATCCCTCAGCGGCCAGGGGATCCTACGAGCAGTACTTC. Combining the CDR3 with reference TRBV30 and TRBJ2-7 gives the whole variable domain SQTIHQWPATLVQPVGSPLSLECTVEGTSNPNLYWYRQAAGRGLQLLFYSVGIGQISSEVPQNLSASRPQDRQFILSSKKLLLSDSGFYLCAWSHPSAARGSYEQYFGPGTRLTVT.

The chain links TRBV7-2 to TRBJ1-1, with TRBD1 as a possible D gene (5 bases). The CDR3 extends over 15 amino acids. Trimming pared 5 bases from V and 6 bases from J, leaving 19 bases between. CDR1 is SGHTA and CDR2 is FQGNSA in the germline V gene. The DNA of the CDR3 is TGTGCCAGCAGCGAACTAGAGCAGGGAGCTTCTGAAGCTTTCTTT. Encoded protein: CASSELEQGASEAFF.

This sequence joins TRBV10-1 and TRBJ2-2; D gene uncertain. The germline gives CDR1 WNHNN, CDR2 SYGVQD (reference sequence). V shed 3 bases and J shed 6 bases, with 5 bases lying between them. CDR3 size: 12 residues. The CDR3 DNA reads TGCGCCAGCAGTGACCTCCCCGGGGAGCTGTTTTTT. Translating gives CASSDLPGELFF.

V gene TRBV10-1 combines with J gene TRBJ1-1; maybe TRBD1 (6 bases). Trimming stripped 2 bases from V and 4 bases from J, with 11 bases between. CDR3 length: 14 amino acids. Germline-derived CDR1 and CDR2 are WNHNN and SYGVQD (reference sequence). The CDR3 loop is CASSENLGATEAFF. In nucleotides, the CDR3 is TGCGCCAGCAGTGAGAACTTGGGGGCCACTGAAGCTTTCTTT.

This clone came up once. The J gene is TRBJ2-7, the V gene TRBV11-2; no definite D call. The CDR3 has 16 amino acids. The V and J ends lost 5 bases and 0 bases respectively, with 17 bases between them. Germline CDR1 is SGHAT and CDR2 is FQNNGV. This CDR3 reads CASSRGPLLSSYEQYF. Here the CDR3 DNA reads TGTGCCAGCAGCCGAGGCCCGCTTCTGAGCTCCTACGAGCAGTACTTC.

The genes are TRBV30 and TRBJ2-5; the D call may be TRBD1 or TRBD2 (5 bases each). Trimming shortened V by 5 bases and J by 4 bases, and 11 bases separated the two germline ends. CDR1 and CDR2 (germline): GTSNPN, SVGIG (reference sequence). This CDR3 contains 12 residues. CDR3 sequence: CAWSGLGETQYF. As DNA, the CDR3 is TGTGCCTGGTCGGGGCTCGGAGAGACCCAGTACTTC.

V and J are TRBV6-5 and TRBJ2-1; TRBD1 matches 7 bases. V lost 6 bases and J lost 4; bases outside the gene matches: 3. Per germline, CDR1 MNHEY and CDR2 SVGAGI. There are 13 residues in the CDR3. The CDR3 loop reads CASRGTVYNEQFF. In nucleotides, the CDR3 is TGTGCCAGCAGGGGGACAGTTTACAATGAGCAGTTCTTC.

The chain carries TRBV19 and TRBJ1-5; tentative D call: TRBD1 (6 bases). This CDR3 contains 15 residues. From germline, CDR1 is LNHDA and CDR2 SQIVND (reference sequence). V lost 6 bases to trimming and J lost 2 bases, with 14 bases between them. Here the CDR3 reads CASRAGTLGNQPQHF. Written as DNA, the CDR3 is TGTGCCAGTAGAGCCGGGACACTAGGCAATCAGCCCCAGCATTTT.